A single sample gave rise to the 11 T cell receptor beta chains below, sequenced in a study of Ad26.COV2.S vaccination and SARS-CoV-2 variants. The repertoire was sequenced with immunoSEQ multiplex PCR; TCRdb's copy has only in-frame clones and lacks some. The sample contains about 100,000 clones, around 80% of which appear only once. Here the sequenced sample was peripheral blood, taken after recovery from COVID-19. These receptor sequences come from a human donor who had recovered from COVID-19.

The rearrangement joins TRBV13 to TRBJ2-6; D gene uncertain. Germline-derived CDR1 and CDR2 are PRHDT and FYEKMQ (reference sequence). The CDR3 loop spans 13 amino acids. Trimming pared 6 bases from V and 3 bases from J, leaving 6 bases between. The CDR3 spells CASRPFGANVLTF. The CDR3, as DNA: TGTGCCAGCAGACCGTTTGGGGCCAACGTCCTGACTTTC.

The gene calls are TRBV6-5 and TRBJ1-6; 12 bases align to TRBD1. This CDR3 is built from 13 residues. CDR1 and CDR2 from the germline V gene are MNHEY and SVGAGI. The J segment lost 10 bases and the V segment lost 11 bases, leaving 6 bases of the junction unmatched. The CDR3 is CAARDRGLSPLHF. CDR3 DNA: TGTGCCGCGAGGGACAGGGGGCTGTCACCCCTCCACTTT.

The chain carries TRBV5-1 and TRBJ2-3; 9 bases match TRBD1. Trimming cost V 6 bases and J 3 bases; bases outside gene matches: 8. This CDR3 is built from 15 residues. Germline CDR1 is SGHRS and CDR2 is YFSETQ. CDR3 sequence reads: CASINTGGGTDTQYF. In DNA, the CDR3 is TGCGCCAGCATTAATACAGGGGGCGGGACAGATACGCAGTATTTT.

Here the CDR3 reads CASSREPNTGELFF. CDR3 in DNA: TGTGCCAGCAGCCGGGAACCCAACACCGGGGAGCTGTTTTTT. The chain has TRBV5-4 and TRBJ2-2; D perhaps matches TRBD2 (5 bases). The V end was cut by 4 bases, the J end by 2 bases, with 9 bases between. The CDR3 spans 14 residues. From germline, CDR1 is SGHNT and CDR2 YYREEE (reference sequence).

This clone was seen a few times. The chain recombines TRBV7-9 with TRBJ1-5; D ambiguous. The V end was cut by 5 bases, the J end by 4 bases, with 12 bases between. Germline V gene lookup returns CDR1 SEHNR and CDR2 FQNEAQ (reference sequence). The CDR3 totals 14 residues. CDR3 region: CASSASTINQPQHF. The CDR3 DNA follows: TGTGCCAGCAGCGCCTCGACAATAAATCAGCCCCAGCATTTT.

This clone was seen once. The rearrangement joins TRBV11-2 to TRBJ2-7, with TRBD2 matching over 8 bases. The ends lost 4 bases at V and 3 bases at J; junction bases unmatched: 11. Germline V gene sequence: CDR1 SGHAT, CDR2 FQNNGV. The CDR3 loop spans 16 amino acids. The DNA for the CDR3 is TGTGCCAGCAGCTCCCTTAAGCGGGAGCTATTCTACGAGCAGTACTTC. Protein: CASSSLKRELFYEQYF. Full variable domain (remainder filled in from reference TRBV11-2 and TRBJ2-7): EAGVAQSPRYKIIEKRQSVAFWCNPISGHATLYWYQQILGQGPKLLIQFQNNGVVDDSQLPKDRFSAERLKGVDSTLKIQPAKLEDSAVYLCASSSLKRELFYEQYFGPGTRLTVT.

V and J are TRBV11-2 and TRBJ2-7; weak D call: TRBD1 (5 bases). CDR1 SGHAT and CDR2 FQNNGV come from the germline V gene. The CDR3 sequence is 14 residues long. With 5 bases removed from V and 3 bases from J, the gap between germline ends came to 14 bases. CDR3 in DNA: TGTGCCAGCAGCCAGATGGACACCCTCTACGAGCAGTACTTC. It encodes CASSQMDTLYEQYF.

The V and J genes are TRBV2 and TRBJ1-3, with 8 bases fitting TRBD1. V dropped 5 bases and J dropped 3; count of bases not matched to a gene: 3. The CDR3 contains 14 residues. From germline, CDR1 is SNHLY and CDR2 FYNNEI. CDR3 loop: CASSRQGNGNTIYF. CDR3 DNA: TGTGCCAGCAGTCGACAGGGGAATGGAAACACCATATATTTT.

The table lists this clone with a count of one. V usage is TRBV6-2 or TRBV6-3 and J usage is TRBJ2-7; the D is unclear. V was trimmed by 2 bases and J by 6 bases, leaving 5 bases between them. Germline V CDR1 and CDR2: MNHEY, SVGEGT. The CDR3 is 11 residues long. CDR3 loop: CASSYQAEQYF. CDR3 in DNA: TGTGCCAGCAGTTACCAGGCCGAGCAGTACTTC.

The rearrangement links TRBV19 to TRBJ1-4; TRBD1 matches 7 bases. V trimming: 5 bases; J trimming: 7 bases; junction bases outside the gene matches: 25. The CDR3 has 20 residues. Germline-derived CDR1 and CDR2 are LNHDA and SQIVND (reference sequence). In DNA, the CDR3 is TGTGCCAGTAGTCGTACCCTGACGACAGGGAATCCCGCTATCTTTGAAAAACTGTTTTTT. Its translation is CASSRTLTTGNPAIFEKLFF.

The table lists this clone with a count of one. The CDR3, as DNA: TGTGCCAGCAGCCCCCGCACCGGGGAGCTGTTTTTT. It specifies CASSPRTGELFF. This chain links TRBV9 with TRBJ2-2; D gene ambiguous. Trimming cost V 4 bases and J 4 bases, with 5 bases left between them. The germline CDR1 and CDR2 sequences are SGDLS and YYNGEE. This CDR3 region has 12 residues. Variable domain in full (rest from reference TRBV9 and TRBJ2-2): DSGVTQTPKHLITATGQRVTLRCSPRSGDLSVYWYQQSLDQGLQFLIQYYNGEERAKGNILERFSAQQFPDLHSELNLSSLELGDSALYFCASSPRTGELFFGEGSRLTVL.